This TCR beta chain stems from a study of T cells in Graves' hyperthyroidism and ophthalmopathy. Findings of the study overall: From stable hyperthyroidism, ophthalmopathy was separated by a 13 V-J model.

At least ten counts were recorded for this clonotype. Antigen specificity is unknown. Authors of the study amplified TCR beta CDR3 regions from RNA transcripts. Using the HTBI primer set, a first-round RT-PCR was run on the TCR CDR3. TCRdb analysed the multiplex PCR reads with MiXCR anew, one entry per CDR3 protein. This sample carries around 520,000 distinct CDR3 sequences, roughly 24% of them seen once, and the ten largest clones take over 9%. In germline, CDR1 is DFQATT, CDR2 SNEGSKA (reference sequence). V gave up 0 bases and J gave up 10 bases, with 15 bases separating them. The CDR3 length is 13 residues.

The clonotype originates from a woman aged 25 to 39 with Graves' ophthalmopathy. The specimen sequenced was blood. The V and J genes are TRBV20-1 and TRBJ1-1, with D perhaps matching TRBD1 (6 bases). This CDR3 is CSARDRGSGGAFF. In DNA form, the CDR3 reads TGCAGTGCTAGAGACAGGGGCTCCGGCGGAGCTTTCTTT.